This TCR beta chain appears in the sequencing data of a study of siplizumab effects on memory and regulatory T cells. Cells from the mixed lymphocyte reaction underwent coculture for roughly six days at 37 degrees C. The length of the CDR3 is 18 residues. Losses at the gene ends were 6 bases for V and 4 bases for J; bases not matched to a gene: 13. Germline CDR1 is LNHDA and CDR2 is SQIVND (reference sequence). Only one count was recorded for this clone. Its antigen is not known. Profiled with immunoSEQ multiplex PCR; TCRdb holds only in-frame clones, not every one. The data contain about 15,000 clones, 35% to 45% of them singletons.

This sequence joins TRBV19 and TRBJ2-1; 12 nucleotides line up with TRBD1. This clonotype was sampled from a human donor in good health; the cells came from an allogeneic mixed lymphocyte reaction. Some clones in this sample may be carry-over from other donors' samples. Sequencing input: CFSE-low (dividing) CD4+ T cells sorted from an allogeneic mixed lymphocyte reaction. CDR3 residues: CASRITAVGQGAYNEQFF. CDR3 coding DNA: TGTGCCAGTAGAATAACGGCGGTGGGACAGGGGGCTTACAATGAGCAGTTCTTC.